These 7 T cell receptor beta chains were sequenced from one sample in a study of T-cell reconstitution after alpha-beta-depleted transplantation in children. Unique molecular identifiers were incorporated when the TCRbeta library was constructed. TCRdb used MiXCR to reprocess the PCR reads, holding one entry per CDR3 protein. The table includes almost 500,000 distinct CDR3 sequences, about 11% detected once. The sequencing used PBMCs, collected before TCRalphabeta/CD19-depleted stem cell transplant. These TCRs come from a child aged 2-15 years with inherited bone marrow failure, due to receive a stem cell transplant.

V gene TRBV12-3 or TRBV12-4 combines with J gene TRBJ2-1; 9 bases map to TRBD2. J was trimmed by 0 bases and V by 2 bases; bases with no gene match: 5. CDR3 length: 17 residues. In nucleotides, the CDR3 is TGTGCCAGCAGTTTATATTCGCGGGGGGGCTCCTACAATGAGCAGTTCTTC. This encodes CASSLYSRGGSYNEQFF.

This clonotype showed up many times. The CDR3 DNA reads as TGTGCCAGTACTGGGGGCAGTACTGATGCCGGGGAGCTGTTTTTT. Protein product: CASTGGSTDAGELFF. The chain is built from TRBV19 and TRBJ2-2, with D perhaps TRBD1 (6 bases). The CDR3 spans 15 residues. Germline V gives CDR1 LNHDA, CDR2 SQIVND (reference sequence). V was clipped by 7 bases and J by 6 bases, with 18 bases between them.

This clonotype appeared many times. CDR3 protein: CATSDRTERGTGELFF. Here the CDR3 DNA reads TGTGCCACCAGTGACCGTACGGAGAGGGGCACCGGGGAGCTGTTTTTT. The rearrangement joins TRBV24-1 to TRBJ2-2, with D possibly being TRBD1 or TRBD2 (5 bases each). Trimming stripped 4 bases from V and 4 bases from J, with 15 bases between. CDR1 and CDR2 from the germline V gene are KGHDR and SFDVKD. The CDR3 sequence is 16 residues long.

There are many counts of this clonotype. The chain joins TRBV7-9 to TRBJ2-4; D is possibly TRBD1 (6 bases). From germline, CDR1 is SEHNR and CDR2 FQNEAQ (reference sequence). CDR3 size: 15 residues. Trimming left V 5 bases short and J 0 bases short, with 11 bases between. The CDR3 loop is CASSPPDRAKNIQYF. CDR3 DNA: TGTGCCAGCAGCCCACCGGACAGAGCCAAAAACATTCAGTACTTC.

This sequence joins TRBV14 and TRBJ2-5; D may correspond to TRBD1 or TRBD2 (6 bases each). CDR1 is SGHDN, CDR2 FVKESK, per germline. This CDR3 has 18 amino acids. The V end was cut by 4 bases, the J end by 4 bases, with 25 bases between. CDR3 nucleotides: TGTGCCAGCAGCCGCAGGCATATCGTTATGGGGGGCCGAGAGACCCAGTACTTC. Its protein is CASSRRHIVMGGRETQYF.

The table lists this clonotype with a count of one. The chain couples TRBV10-3 to TRBJ1-2, with TRBD1 matching 7 bases. Trimming took 6 bases from V and 8 from J; bases not matched to a gene: 9. The CDR3 is 13 residues long. CDR1 ENHRY and CDR2 SYGVKD come from the germline V gene. CDR3 nucleotides: TGTGCCATCAGCAGGGGGTTCGAGGACGGCTACACCTTC. It specifies CAISRGFEDGYTF.

This clonotype was counted many times. The chain uses TRBV15 and TRBJ2-7; D is perhaps TRBD1 (5 bases). The CDR3 runs to 13 residues. CDR1 LNHNV and CDR2 YYDKDF come from the germline V gene (reference sequence). V was pared by 3 bases and J by 5 bases, with 11 bases between. The CDR3 here is CATSSTREHEQYF. CDR3 bases: TGTGCCACCAGCAGTACCAGGGAACACGAGCAGTACTTC.